Given below is one TCR beta chain in context. Its antigen is unidentified. V shed 4 bases and J shed 6 bases, with 7 bases lying between them. Germline V gene sequence: CDR1 SNHLY, CDR2 FYNNEI. The CDR3 length is 12 residues. The record originates from a study of CD8+ T cells in alopecia areata. Extracted RNA was reverse transcribed into cDNA, the sequencing template. Generated by immunoSEQ multiplex PCR, the TCRdb table keeps only in-frame clones and is missing some. The repertoire holds fewer than 250,000 clones, with less than 50% as singletons. Study-level points and caveats: Sequence data from scalp samples additionally include resident alphabeta T cells of normal skin.

Treatment described: oral pan-JAK inhibitor, 5-10 mg twice daily. This receptor was identified in a human donor with alopecia areata. The chain couples TRBV2 to TRBJ1-5, with unresolved D. The sample was CD4+ T cells sorted from blood, taken at approximately week 36, from a patient treated with tofacitinib. This chain's CDR3 is CASSGRFQPQHF. The CDR3 DNA is TGTGCCAGCAGTGGACGATTTCAGCCCCAGCATTTT.